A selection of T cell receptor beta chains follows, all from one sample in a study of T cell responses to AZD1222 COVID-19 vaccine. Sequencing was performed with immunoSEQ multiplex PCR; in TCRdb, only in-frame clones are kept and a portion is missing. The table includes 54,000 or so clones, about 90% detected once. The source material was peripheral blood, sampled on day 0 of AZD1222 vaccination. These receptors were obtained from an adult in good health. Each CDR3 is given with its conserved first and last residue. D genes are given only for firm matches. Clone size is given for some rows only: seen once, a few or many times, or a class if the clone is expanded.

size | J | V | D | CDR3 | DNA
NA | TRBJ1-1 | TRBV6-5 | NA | CASRNTEAFF | TGTGCCAGCAGAAACACTGAAGCTTTCTTT
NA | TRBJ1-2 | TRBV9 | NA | CASSVGRTLYGYTF | TGTGCCAGCAGCGTAGGGAGGACACTCTATGGCTACACCTTC
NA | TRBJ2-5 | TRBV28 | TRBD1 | CASSFKGAFQETQYF | TGTGCCAGCAGTTTTAAGGGGGCCTTCCAAGAGACCCAGTACTTC
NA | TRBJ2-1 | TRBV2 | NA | CASSPYNEQFF | TGTGCCAGCAGTCCATACAATGAGCAGTTCTTC
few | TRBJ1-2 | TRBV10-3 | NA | CAISDGPVNYGYTF | TGTGCCATCAGTGATGGTCCGGTAAACTATGGCTACACCTTC
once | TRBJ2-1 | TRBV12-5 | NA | CASGLEVAGYNEQFF | TGTGCTAGTGGTTTGGAGGTGGCAGGCTACAATGAGCAGTTCTTC
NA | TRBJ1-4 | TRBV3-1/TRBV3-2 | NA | CASSQARVGDEKLFF | TGTGCCAGCAGCCAAGCCAGGGTCGGGGATGAAAAACTGTTTTTT
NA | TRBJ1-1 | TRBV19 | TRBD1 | CASSRLTGAGWAFF | TGTGCCAGTAGTAGATTAACAGGGGCTGGTTGGGCTTTCTTT
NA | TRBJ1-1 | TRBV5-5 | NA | CASSLAGRDTEAFF | TGTGCCAGCAGCTTGGCAGGGAGGGACACTGAAGCTTTCTTT
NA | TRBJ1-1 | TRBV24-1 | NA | CATSGKRGMNTEAFF | TGTGCCACCTCCGGGAAAAGGGGAATGAACACTGAAGCTTTCTTT
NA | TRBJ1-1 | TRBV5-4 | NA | CASAIKGGGTEAFF | TGTGCCAGCGCCATAAAGGGAGGGGGGACTGAAGCTTTCTTT
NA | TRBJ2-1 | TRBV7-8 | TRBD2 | CASSGPTSGTNNEQFF | TGTGCCAGCAGCGGCCCCACTAGCGGAACCAACAATGAGCAGTTCTTC
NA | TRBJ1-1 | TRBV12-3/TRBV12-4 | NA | CASRPYRALEAFF | TGTGCCAGCAGACCTTATCGGGCCCTTGAAGCTTTCTTT
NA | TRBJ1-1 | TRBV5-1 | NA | CASSQTGTRPRAFF | TGCGCCAGCAGCCAAACCGGGACGAGACCAAGGGCTTTCTTT
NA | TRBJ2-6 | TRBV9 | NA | CASTEGSGANVLTF | TGTGCCAGCACCGAGGGCTCTGGGGCCAACGTCCTGACTTTC
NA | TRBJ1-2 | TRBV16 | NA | CASSQIGDTSYGYTF | TGTGCCAGCAGCCAAATTGGGGACACATCCTATGGCTACACCTTC
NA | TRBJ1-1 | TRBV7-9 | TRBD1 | CASSLAGTDYTEAFF | TGTGCCAGCAGCTTAGCGGGGACAGATTACACTGAAGCTTTCTTT
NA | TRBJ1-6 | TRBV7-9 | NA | CASSPGRGEVSPLHF | TGTGCCAGCAGCCCGGGACGGGGGGAGGTTTCACCCCTCCACTTT
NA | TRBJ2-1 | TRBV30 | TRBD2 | CAWSFTSGSGNEQFF | TGTGCCTGGAGTTTCACTAGCGGGAGTGGCAATGAGCAGTTCTTC
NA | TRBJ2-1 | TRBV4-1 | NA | CASSLGGRGYNEQFF | TGCGCCAGCAGCTTAGGGGGGCGGGGTTACAATGAGCAGTTCTTC
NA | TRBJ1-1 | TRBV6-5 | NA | CASSYSRNTEAFF | TGTGCCAGCAGTTACTCCAGGAACACTGAAGCTTTCTTT
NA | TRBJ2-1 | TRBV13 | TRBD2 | CASSLLSGTYNEQFF | TGTGCCAGCAGCCTCTTGAGCGGGACTTACAATGAGCAGTTCTTC
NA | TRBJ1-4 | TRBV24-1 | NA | CATSDRQDNEKLFF | TGTGCCACCAGTGATCGTCAGGACAATGAAAAACTGTTTTTT
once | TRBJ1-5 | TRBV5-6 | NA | CASLEGHF | TGTGCCAGCCTCGAAGGGCATTTT
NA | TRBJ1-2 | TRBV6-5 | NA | CASSRDNYGYTF | TGTGCCAGCAGCAGAGATAACTATGGCTACACCTTC
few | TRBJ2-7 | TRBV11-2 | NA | CASSPGPREQYF | TGTGCCAGCAGCCCGGGGCCGAGGGAGCAGTACTTC
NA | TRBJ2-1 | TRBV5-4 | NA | CASSLGGDSYNEQFF | TGTGCCAGCAGCTTGGGCGGGGACTCCTACAATGAGCAGTTCTTC
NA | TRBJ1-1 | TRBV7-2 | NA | CASSESAGNTEAFF | TGTGCCAGCAGCGAATCAGCGGGGAACACTGAAGCTTTCTTT
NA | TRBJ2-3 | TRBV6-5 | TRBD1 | CASRDRGFSTDTQYF | TGTGCCAGCAGGGACAGGGGCTTTAGCACAGATACGCAGTATTTT
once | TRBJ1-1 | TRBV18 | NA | CASSPGGVSSGAEAFF | TGTGCCAGCTCACCAGGGGGCGTATCTTCTGGCGCTGAAGCTTTCTTT
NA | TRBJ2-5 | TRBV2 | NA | CASKGGRAETQYF | TGTGCCAGCAAGGGGGGAAGGGCTGAGACCCAGTACTTC
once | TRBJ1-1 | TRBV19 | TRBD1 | CASSINRGNTEAFF | TGTGCCAGTAGTATTAACAGGGGGAACACTGAAGCTTTCTTT
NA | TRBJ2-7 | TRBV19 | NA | CASSARGGGRNYEQYF | TGTGCCAGTAGTGCAAGAGGAGGGGGACGGAACTACGAGCAGTACTTC